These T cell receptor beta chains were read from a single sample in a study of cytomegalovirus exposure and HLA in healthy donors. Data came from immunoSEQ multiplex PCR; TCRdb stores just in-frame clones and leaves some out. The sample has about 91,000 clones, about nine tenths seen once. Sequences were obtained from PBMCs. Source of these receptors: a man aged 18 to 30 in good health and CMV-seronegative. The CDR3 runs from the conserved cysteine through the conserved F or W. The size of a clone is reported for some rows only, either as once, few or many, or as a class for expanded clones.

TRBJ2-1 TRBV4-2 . CASSQRLAGGEQFF
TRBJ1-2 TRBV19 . CASTKPSGGPTNYGYTF
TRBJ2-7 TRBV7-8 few CASSLDREIAYEQYF
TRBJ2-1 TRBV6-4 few CASSTTLEGHEQFF
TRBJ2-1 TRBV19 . CASSTPGLAGVNEQFF
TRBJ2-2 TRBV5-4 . CASSLVTSGRSTGELFF
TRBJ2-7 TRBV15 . CATSNWTGHTYEQYF
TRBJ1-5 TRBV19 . CASSIRGRGDQPQHF
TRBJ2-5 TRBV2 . CASEVRGRQETQYF
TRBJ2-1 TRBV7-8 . CASSYQRSSYNEQFF
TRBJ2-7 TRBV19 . CASRPGTGGIVEQYF
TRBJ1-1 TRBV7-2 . CASSLGQTNTEAFF
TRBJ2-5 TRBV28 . CASSSSGTGGRWTQYF
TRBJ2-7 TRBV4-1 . CASSREGGSSYEQYF
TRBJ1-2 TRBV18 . CASVSTGTNYGYTF
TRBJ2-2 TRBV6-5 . CASSYFAGGDTGELFF